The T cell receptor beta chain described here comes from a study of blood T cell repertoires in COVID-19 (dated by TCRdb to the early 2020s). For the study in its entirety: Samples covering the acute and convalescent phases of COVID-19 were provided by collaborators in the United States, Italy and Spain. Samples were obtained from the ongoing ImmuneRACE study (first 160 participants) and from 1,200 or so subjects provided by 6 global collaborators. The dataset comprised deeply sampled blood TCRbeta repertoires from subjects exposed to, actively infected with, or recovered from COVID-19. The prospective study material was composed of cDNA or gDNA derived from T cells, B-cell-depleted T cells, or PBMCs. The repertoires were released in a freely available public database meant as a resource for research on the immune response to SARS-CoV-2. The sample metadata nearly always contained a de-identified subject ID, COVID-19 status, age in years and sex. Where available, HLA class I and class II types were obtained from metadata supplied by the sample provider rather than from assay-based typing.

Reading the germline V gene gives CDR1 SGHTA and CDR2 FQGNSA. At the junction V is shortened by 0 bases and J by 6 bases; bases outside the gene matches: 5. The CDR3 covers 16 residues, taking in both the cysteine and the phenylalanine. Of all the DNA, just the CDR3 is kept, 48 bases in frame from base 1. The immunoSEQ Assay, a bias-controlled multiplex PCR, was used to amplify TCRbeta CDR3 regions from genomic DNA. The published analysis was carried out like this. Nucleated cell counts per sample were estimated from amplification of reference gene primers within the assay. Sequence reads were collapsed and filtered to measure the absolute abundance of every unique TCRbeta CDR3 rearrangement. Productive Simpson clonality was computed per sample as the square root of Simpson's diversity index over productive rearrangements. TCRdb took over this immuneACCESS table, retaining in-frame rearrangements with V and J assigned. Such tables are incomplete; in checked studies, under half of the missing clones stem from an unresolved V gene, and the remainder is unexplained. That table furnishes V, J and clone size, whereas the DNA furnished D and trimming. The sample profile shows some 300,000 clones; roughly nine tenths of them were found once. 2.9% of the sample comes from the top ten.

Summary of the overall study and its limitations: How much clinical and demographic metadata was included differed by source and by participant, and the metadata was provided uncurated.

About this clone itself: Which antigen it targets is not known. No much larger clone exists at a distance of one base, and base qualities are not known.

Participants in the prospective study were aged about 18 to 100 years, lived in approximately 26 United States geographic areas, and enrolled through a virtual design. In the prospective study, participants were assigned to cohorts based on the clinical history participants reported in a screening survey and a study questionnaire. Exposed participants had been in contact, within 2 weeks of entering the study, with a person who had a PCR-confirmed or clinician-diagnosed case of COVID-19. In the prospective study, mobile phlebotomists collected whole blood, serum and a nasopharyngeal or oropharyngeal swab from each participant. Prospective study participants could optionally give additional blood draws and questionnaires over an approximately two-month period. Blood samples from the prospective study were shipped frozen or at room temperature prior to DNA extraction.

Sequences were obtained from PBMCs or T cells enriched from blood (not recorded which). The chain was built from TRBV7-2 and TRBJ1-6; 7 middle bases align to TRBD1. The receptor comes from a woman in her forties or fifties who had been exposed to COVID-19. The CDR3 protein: CASSLARQGVNSPLHF. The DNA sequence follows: TGTGCCAGCAGCTTAGCGCGGCAGGGGGTTAATTCACCCCTCCACTTT.